This is a list of T cell receptor beta chains from one sample in a study of human T cells and chemical hapten exposure. Each CDR3 protein is one row after TCRdb ran MiXCR on the RACE reads. The repertoire holds around 330,000 distinct CDR3 sequences, with about 5% as singletons. Sequencing used whole blood, obtained in connection with sensitization to the hapten diphenylcyclopropenone (DPC). All receptors come from a woman aged 18-29 years with alopecia areata. Some clones in this sample may be carry-over from other donors' samples. Both conserved end residues are part of each CDR3. D genes are given only for firm matches. Some rows mark clone size as missing; the rest say once, few, many or name a class of expanded clone.

j_call clone_size d_call v_call cdr3_aa cdr3_nt
TRBJ1-3 - - TRBV20-1 CSALNPSGNTIYF TGCAGTGCCCTAAACCCCTCTGGAAACACCATATATTTT
TRBJ2-1 - - TRBV19 CASRAADVTSSNEQFF TGTGCCAGCCGGGCTGCGGACGTGACCTCTAGCAATGAGCAGTTCTTC
TRBJ2-4 few - TRBV12-3/TRBV12-4 CASSDRPKNIQYF TGTGCCAGCAGCGACAGGCCCAAAAACATTCAGTACTTC
TRBJ1-1 - - TRBV20-1 CSARVLFELNTEAFF TGCAGTGCTAGAGTACTCTTCGAATTGAACACTGAAGCTTTCTTT
TRBJ2-1 many - TRBV11-2 CASSLVEIVEQFF TGTGCCAGCAGCTTAGTCGAGATAGTTGAGCAGTTCTTC
TRBJ1-1 - - TRBV5-4 CASSFSASTEAFF TGTGCCAGCAGCTTCTCGGCGAGCACTGAAGCTTTCTTT
TRBJ2-5 - - TRBV4-3 CASSQRGVSQETQYF TGCGCCAGCAGCCAAAGGGGGGTCTCGCAAGAGACCCAGTACTTC
TRBJ1-3 - - TRBV5-5 CASSSTVRSGNTIYF TGTGCCAGCAGCTCGACTGTGCGCTCTGGAAACACCATATATTTT
TRBJ2-7 - - TRBV5-1 CASSFLDRNYEQYF TGCGCCAGCAGCTTCCTGGACAGAAACTACGAGCAGTACTTC
TRBJ2-6 many - TRBV6-5 CASVGPGANVLTF TGTGCCAGCGTGGGGCCTGGGGCCAACGTCCTGACTTTC
TRBJ1-1 - - TRBV9 CASSGGEDTEAFF TGTGCCAGCAGCGGTGGGGAAGACACTGAAGCTTTCTTT
TRBJ2-5 many - TRBV27 CASSSYPHSGVVETQYF TGTGCCAGCAGTTCATACCCCCATTCCGGGGTGGTAGAGACCCAGTACTTC
TRBJ1-2 - - TRBV21-1 CASSRYNYGYTF TGTGCCAGCAGCCGATATAACTATGGCTACACCTTC
TRBJ1-2 many - TRBV12-3/TRBV12-4 CASSFSAGSYGYTF TGTGCCAGCAGTTTTTCGGCGGGTTCCTATGGCTACACCTTC
TRBJ2-2 few TRBD2 TRBV20-1 CSARDLLAGAELTGELFF TGCAGTGCTAGAGATTTACTAGCGGGGGCCGAGCTCACCGGGGAGCTGTTTTTT
TRBJ1-5 many - TRBV6-6 CASGNQPQHF TGTGCCAGCGGCAATCAGCCCCAGCATTTT
TRBJ2-2 many TRBD2 TRBV7-2 CASSPTGTSSTGELFF TGTGCCAGCAGCCCGACAGGGACTAGCAGTACCGGGGAGCTGTTTTTT